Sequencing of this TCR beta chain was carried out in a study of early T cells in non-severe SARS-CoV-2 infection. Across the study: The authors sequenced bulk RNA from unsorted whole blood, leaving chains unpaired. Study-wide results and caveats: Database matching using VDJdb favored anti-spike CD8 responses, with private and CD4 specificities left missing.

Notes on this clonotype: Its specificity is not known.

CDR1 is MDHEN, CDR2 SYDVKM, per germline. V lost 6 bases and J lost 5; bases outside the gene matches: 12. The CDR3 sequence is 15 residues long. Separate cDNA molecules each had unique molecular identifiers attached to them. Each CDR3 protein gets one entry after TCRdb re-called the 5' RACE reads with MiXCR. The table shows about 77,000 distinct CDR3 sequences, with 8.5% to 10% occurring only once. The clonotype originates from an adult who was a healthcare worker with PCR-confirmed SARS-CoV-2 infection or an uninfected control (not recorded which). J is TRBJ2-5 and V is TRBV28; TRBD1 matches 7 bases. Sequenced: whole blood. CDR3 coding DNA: TGTGCCAGCAGCGCAAACAGGGGAAAGCAGGAGACCCAGTACTTC. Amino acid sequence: CASSANRGKQETQYF.